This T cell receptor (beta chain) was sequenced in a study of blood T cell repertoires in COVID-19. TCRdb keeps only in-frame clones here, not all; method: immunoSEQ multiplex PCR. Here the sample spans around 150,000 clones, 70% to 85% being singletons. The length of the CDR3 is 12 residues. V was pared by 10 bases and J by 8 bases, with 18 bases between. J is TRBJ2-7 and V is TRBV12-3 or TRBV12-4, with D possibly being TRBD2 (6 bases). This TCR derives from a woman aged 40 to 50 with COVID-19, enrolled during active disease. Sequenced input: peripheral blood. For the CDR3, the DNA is TGTGCCACCGCGGGGCCGGACATGAAGCAGTACTTC. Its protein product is CATAGPDMKQYF.